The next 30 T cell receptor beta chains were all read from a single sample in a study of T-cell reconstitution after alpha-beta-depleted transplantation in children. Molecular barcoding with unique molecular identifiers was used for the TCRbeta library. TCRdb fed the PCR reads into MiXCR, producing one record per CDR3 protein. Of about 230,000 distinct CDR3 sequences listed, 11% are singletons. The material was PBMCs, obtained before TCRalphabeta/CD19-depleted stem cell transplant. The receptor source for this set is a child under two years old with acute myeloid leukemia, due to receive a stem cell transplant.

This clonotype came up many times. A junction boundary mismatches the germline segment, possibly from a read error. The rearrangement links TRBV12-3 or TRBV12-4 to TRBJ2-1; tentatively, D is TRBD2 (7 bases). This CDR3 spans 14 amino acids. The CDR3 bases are TGTGCCAGCAGCCTAGGGGGGGGCTACGATGAGCAGTTCTTC. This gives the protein CASSLGGGYDEQFF.

DNA of the CDR3: TGTGCCAGCTCACCAGGGCAGGGTTGGGGGAACACTGAAGCTTTCTTT. As protein: CASSPGQGWGNTEAFF. The rearrangement links TRBV18 to TRBJ1-1, with D perhaps TRBD1 (5 bases). The CDR3 length is 16 residues. Germline V gives CDR1 KGHSH, CDR2 LQKENI. V lost 2 bases to trimming and J lost 1 base, with 14 bases between them.

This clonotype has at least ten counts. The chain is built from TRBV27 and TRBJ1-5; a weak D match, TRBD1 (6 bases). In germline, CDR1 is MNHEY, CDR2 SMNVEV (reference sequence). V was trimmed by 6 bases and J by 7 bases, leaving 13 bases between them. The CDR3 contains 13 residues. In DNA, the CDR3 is TGTGCCAGCAGCGGGGGGGCAGGGCAGCCCCAGCATTTT. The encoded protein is CASSGGAGQPQHF.

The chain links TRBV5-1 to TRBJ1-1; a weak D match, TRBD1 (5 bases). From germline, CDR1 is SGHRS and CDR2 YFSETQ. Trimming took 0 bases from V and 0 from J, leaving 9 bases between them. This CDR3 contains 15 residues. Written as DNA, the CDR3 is TGCGCCAGCAGCTTGGTGCCGGGGGTGAACACTGAAGCTTTCTTT. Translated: CASSLVPGVNTEAFF.

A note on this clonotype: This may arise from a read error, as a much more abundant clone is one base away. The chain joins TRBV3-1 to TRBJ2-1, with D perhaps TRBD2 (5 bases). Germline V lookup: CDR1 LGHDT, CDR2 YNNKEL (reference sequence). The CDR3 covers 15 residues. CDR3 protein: CASCQVYGNNNEQFF. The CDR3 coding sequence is TGTGCCAGCTGCCAAGTATACGGGAACAACAATGAGCAGTTCTTC.

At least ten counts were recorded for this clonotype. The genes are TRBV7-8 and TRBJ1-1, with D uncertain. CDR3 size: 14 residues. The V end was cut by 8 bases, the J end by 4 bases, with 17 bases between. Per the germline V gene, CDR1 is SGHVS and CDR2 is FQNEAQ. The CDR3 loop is CASGLQSPVTEAFF. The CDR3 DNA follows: TGTGCCAGCGGACTACAATCCCCAGTCACTGAAGCTTTCTTT.

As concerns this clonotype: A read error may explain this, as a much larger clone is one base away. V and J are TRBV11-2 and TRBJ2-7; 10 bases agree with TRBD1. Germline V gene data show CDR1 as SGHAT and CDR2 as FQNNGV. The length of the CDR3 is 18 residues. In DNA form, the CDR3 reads TGTGCCAGCAACTTAGGCGTGCCTTGGGGACAGGGGTTGCACGAGCAGTACTTC. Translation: CASNLGVPWGQGLHEQYF.

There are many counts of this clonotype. Here the CDR3 reads CASSLWGGPTNEKLFF. CDR3 sequence (DNA): TGTGCCAGCAGCTTGTGGGGTGGCCCAACTAATGAAAAACTGTTTTTT. The rearrangement links TRBV5-6 to TRBJ1-4; D is uncertain. Germline CDR1 SGHDT, CDR2 YYEEEE. This CDR3 has 16 residues. V lost 1 base to trimming and J lost 0 bases, with 10 bases between them.

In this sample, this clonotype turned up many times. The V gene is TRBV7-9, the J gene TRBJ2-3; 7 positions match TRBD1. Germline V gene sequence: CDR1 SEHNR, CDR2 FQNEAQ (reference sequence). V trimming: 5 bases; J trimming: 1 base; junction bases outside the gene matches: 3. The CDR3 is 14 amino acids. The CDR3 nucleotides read TGTGCCAGCAGCCCAGGACAGGGCACAGATACGCAGTATTTT. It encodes CASSPGQGTDTQYF.

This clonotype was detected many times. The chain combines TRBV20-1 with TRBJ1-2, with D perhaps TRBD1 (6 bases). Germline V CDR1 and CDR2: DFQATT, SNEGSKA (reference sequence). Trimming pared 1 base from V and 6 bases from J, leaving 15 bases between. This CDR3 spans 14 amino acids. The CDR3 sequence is CSARGGGAGDGYTF. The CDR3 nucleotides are TGCAGTGCTAGAGGAGGGGGGGCTGGAGATGGCTACACCTTC.

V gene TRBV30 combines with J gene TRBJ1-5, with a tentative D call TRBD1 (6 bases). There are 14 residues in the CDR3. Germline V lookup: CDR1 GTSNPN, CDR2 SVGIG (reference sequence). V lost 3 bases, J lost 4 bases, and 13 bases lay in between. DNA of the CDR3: TGTGCCTGGAGGGGAGCAGGGGTAAATCAGCCCCAGCATTTT. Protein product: CAWRGAGVNQPQHF.

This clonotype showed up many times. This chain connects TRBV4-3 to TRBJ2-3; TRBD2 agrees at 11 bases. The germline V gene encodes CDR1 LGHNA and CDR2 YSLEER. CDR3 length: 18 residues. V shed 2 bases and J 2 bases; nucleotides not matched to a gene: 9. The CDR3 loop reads CASSQFTSGSRLTDTQYF. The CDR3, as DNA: TGCGCCAGCAGCCAATTCACTAGCGGGAGTCGCCTCACAGATACGCAGTATTTT.

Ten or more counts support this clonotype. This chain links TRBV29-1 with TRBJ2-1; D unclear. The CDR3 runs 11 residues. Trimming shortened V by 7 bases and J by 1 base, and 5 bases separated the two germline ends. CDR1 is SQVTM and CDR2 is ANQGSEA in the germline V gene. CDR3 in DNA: TGCAGCGGGGATTCCTACAATGAGCAGTTCTTC. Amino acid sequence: CSGDSYNEQFF.

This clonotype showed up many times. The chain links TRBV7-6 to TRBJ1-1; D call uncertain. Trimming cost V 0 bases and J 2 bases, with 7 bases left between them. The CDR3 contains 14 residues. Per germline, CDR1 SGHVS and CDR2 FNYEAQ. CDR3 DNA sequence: TGTGCCAGCAGCTTAGCGGGCAGAAACACTGAAGCTTTCTTT. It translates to CASSLAGRNTEAFF.

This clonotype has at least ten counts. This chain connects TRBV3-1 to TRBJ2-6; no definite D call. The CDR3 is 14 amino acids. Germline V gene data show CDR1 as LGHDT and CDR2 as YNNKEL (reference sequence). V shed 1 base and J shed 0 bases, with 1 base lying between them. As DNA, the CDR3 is TGTGCCAGCAGCCAAGGCTCTGGGGCCAACGTCCTGACTTTC. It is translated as CASSQGSGANVLTF.

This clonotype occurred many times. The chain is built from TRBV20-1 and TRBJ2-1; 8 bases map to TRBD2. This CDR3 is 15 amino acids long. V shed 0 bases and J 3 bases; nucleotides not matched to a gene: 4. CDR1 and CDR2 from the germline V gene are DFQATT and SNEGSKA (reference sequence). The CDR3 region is CSARDLAGGYNEQFF. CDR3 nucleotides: TGCAGTGCTAGAGATCTCGCGGGGGGCTACAATGAGCAGTTCTTC.

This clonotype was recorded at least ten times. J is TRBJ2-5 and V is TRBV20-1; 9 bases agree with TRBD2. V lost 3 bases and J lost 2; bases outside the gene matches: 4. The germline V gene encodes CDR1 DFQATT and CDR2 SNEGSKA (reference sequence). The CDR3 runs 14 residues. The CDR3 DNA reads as TGCAGTGCTAGCTGGACTAGCGTACAAGAGACCCAGTACTTC. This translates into CSASWTSVQETQYF.

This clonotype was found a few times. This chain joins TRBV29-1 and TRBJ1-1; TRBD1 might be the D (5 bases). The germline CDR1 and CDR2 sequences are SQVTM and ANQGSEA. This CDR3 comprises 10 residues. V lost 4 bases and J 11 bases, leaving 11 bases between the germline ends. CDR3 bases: TGCAGCGTTGTCGGGGGGTTGGCTTTCTTT. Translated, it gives CSVVGGLAFF. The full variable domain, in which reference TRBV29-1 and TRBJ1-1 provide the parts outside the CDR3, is SAVISQKPSRDICQRGTSLTIQCQVDSQVTMMFWYRQQPGQSLTLIATANQGSEATYESGFVIDKFPISRPNLTFSTLTVSNMSPEDSSIYLCSVVGGLAFFGQGTRLTVV.

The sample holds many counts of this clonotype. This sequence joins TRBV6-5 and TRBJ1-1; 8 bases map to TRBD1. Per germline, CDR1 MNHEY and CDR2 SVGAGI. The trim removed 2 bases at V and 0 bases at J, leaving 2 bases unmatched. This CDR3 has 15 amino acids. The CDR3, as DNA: TGTGCCAGCAGTTACGACAGGGGAATGAACACTGAAGCTTTCTTT. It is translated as CASSYDRGMNTEAFF.

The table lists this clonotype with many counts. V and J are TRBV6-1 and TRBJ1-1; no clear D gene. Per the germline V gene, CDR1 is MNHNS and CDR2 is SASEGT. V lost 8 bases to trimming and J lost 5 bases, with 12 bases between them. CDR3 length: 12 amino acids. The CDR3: CASGRTWTEAFF. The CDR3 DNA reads TGTGCCAGCGGTAGGACTTGGACTGAAGCTTTCTTT.

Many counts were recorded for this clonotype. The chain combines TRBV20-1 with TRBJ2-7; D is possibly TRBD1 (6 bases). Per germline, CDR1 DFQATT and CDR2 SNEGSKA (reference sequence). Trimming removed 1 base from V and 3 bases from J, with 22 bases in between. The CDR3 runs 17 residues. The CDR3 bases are TGCAGTGCTAGAGTTCAGCTGCACCCGGACAGTAGCTACGAGCAGTACTTC. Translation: CSARVQLHPDSSYEQYF.

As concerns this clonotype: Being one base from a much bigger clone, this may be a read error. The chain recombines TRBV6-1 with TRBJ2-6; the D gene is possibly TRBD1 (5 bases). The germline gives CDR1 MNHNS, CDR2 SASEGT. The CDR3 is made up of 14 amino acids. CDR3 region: CASAGISGTNVLTF. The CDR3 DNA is TGTGCCAGCGCAGGGATCTCTGGGACCAACGTCCTGACTTTC.

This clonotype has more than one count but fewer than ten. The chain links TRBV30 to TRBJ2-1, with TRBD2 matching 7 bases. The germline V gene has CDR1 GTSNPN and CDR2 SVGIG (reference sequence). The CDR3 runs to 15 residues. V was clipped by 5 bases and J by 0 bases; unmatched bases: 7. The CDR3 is CAWRTSASSYNEQFF. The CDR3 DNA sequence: TGTGCCTGGCGCACTAGCGCGAGCTCCTACAATGAGCAGTTCTTC.

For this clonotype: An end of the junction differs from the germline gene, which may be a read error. DNA for the CDR3: TGTGCCTGGAGTGTGTCGGGGCTGACGGGCTACAAGCAGTACTTC. Amino acids: CAWSVSGLTGYKQYF. The chain couples TRBV30 to TRBJ2-7; D could derive from TRBD1 or TRBD2 (5 bases each). The germline V gene has CDR1 GTSNPN and CDR2 SVGIG (reference sequence). This CDR3 is built from 15 residues.

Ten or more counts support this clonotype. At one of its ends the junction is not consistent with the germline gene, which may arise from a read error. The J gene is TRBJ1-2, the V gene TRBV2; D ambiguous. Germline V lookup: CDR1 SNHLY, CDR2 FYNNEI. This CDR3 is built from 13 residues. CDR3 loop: CASSAGNNDGYTF. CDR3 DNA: TGTGCCAGCAGTGCCGGGAATAACGATGGCTACACCTTC.

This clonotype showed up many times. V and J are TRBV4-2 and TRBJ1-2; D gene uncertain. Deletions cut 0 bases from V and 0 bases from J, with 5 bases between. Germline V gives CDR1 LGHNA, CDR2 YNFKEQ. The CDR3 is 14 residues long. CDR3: CASSQDDTNYGYTF. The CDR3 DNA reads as TGTGCCAGCAGCCAAGACGACACTAACTATGGCTACACCTTC.

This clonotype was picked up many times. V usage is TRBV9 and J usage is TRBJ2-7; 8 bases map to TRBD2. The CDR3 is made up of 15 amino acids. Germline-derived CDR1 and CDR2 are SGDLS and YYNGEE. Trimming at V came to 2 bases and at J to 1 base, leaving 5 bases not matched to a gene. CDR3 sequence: CASSVSTGGSYEQYF. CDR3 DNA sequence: TGTGCCAGCAGCGTGTCAACGGGAGGGTCCTACGAGCAGTACTTC.

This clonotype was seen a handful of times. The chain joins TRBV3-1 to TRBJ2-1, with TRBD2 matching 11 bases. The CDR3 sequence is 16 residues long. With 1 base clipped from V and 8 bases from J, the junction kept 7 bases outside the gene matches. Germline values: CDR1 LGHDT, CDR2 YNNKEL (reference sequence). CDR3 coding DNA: TGTGCCAGCAGCCAAGCGGGTAGCGGGAGGGTCCATGAGCAGTTCTTC. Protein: CASSQAGSGRVHEQFF.

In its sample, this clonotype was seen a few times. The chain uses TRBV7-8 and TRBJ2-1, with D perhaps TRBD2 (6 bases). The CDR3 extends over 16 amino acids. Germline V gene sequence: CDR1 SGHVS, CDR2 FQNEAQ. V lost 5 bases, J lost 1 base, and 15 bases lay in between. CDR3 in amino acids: CASSRLGEASYNEQFF. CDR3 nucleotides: TGTGCCAGCAGCCGACTCGGGGAGGCGTCCTACAATGAGCAGTTCTTC.

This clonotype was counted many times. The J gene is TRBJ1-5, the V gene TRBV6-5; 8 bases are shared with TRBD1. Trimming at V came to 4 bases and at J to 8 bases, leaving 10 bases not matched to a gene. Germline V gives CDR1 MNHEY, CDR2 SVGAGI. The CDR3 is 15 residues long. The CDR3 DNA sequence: TGTGCCAGCAGTTCCCAGGGGGCCCTTGGGGAGCCCCAGCATTTT. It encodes CASSSQGALGEPQHF.